This T cell receptor beta chain was observed in a study of resident and recirculating memory T cells in vitiligo. Study at large: Epidermis came from shave biopsies of lesional and nonlesional sites, plus PBMCs.

Study-level points and caveats: Clonality differed among vitiligo lesions, with no unique dominant clone.

Repertoires were generated with immunoSEQ multiplex PCR, while TCRdb's copy carries only in-frame clones and drops some. The sample shows around 78,000 clones, roughly nine tenths of them seen only once. The V gene's germline CDR1 is MNHEY and CDR2 SVGAGI. The ends were cut back, 4 bases at V and 4 bases at J, with 5 bases in the middle. The CDR3 extends over 12 amino acids. Concerning this clone: Its antigen is still unknown.

The sequence was obtained from a male donor with vitiligo. The rearrangement joins TRBV6-5 to TRBJ1-3; D remains ambiguous. What was sequenced was blood. CDR3 residues: CASSSQGNTIYF. The CDR3 nucleotides read TGTGCCAGCAGTTCCCAAGGAAACACCATATATTTT.